This entry lists 26 T cell receptor beta chains sequenced from one sample in a study of technical replicates of blood from several donors (dated by TCRdb to about 2017). Library preparation was by the immunoSEQ multiplex PCR assay. Not all clones reach the TCRdb copy of this immuneACCESS table, which keeps in-frame sequences only. Checked studies attribute under half of the gap to unresolved V genes and leave the rest unexplained. The table for this sample lists around 65,000 clones; about 90% of them were counted only once. The ten largest clones capture approximately 4.8% of the sample. The source material was PBMCs. The receptors here all came from a human donor in good health. Some clones in this sample may be carry-over from other donors' samples.

The chain has TRBV30 and TRBJ2-7; a possible D gene is TRBD2 (6 bases). This CDR3 has 14 amino acids. Germline V gene sequence: CDR1 GTSNPN, CDR2 SVGIG (reference sequence). V gave up 4 bases and J gave up 2 bases, with 15 bases separating them. The CDR3 protein is CAWKVGGTTYEQYF. The DNA of the CDR3 is TGTGCCTGGAAGGTGGGAGGCACCACCTACGAGCAGTACTTC.

The genes are TRBV6-5 and TRBJ1-1; 7 bases line up with TRBD1. Germline trimming cut 2 bases from V and 0 bases from J; bases unmatched to any gene: 3. The CDR3 has 15 residues. The germline gives CDR1 MNHEY, CDR2 SVGAGI. Written as DNA, the CDR3 is TGTGCCAGCAGTTACAAAGGGGGCATGAACACTGAAGCTTTCTTT. This codes for CASSYKGGMNTEAFF.

The CDR3 DNA is TGTGCCAGCAGCTTGGGGACAGGGAGTAATTCACCCCTCCACTTT. Translation gives CASSLGTGSNSPLHF. This chain joins TRBV5-8 and TRBJ1-6, with 8 bases matching TRBD1. The CDR3 length is 15 residues. Germline V lookup: CDR1 SGHTS, CDR2 YDEGEE. Trimming at V came to 0 bases and at J to 6 bases, leaving 2 bases not matched to a gene.

This clone appeared once. V and J are TRBV7-8 and TRBJ2-1, with D maybe TRBD2 (7 bases). The V gene lost 3 bases and the J gene lost 9 bases, with 21 bases spanning the gap. Germline V CDR1 and CDR2: SGHVS, FQNEAQ. CDR3 length: 16 residues. The CDR3 DNA sequence: TGTGCCAGCAGCTTTGGCCCGTCAGCAGGGGAGGGTGAGCAGTTCTTC. Protein product: CASSFGPSAGEGEQFF.

V gene TRBV21-1 combines with J gene TRBJ1-1; the D call in the table, TRBD1, was not verified against the DNA. TRBV21-1 is classified as a pseudogene. CDR3 size: 12 residues. The CDR3 nucleotides read TGTGCCAGCTTACAGGGGAGGACTGAAGCTTTCTTT. Translation gives CASLQGRTEAFF.

The J gene is TRBJ1-4, the V gene TRBV7-8; 8 bases match TRBD1. The CDR3 contains 14 residues. V was clipped by 5 bases and J by 8 bases; unmatched bases: 7. Germline-derived CDR1 and CDR2 are SGHVS and FQNEAQ. Written as DNA, the CDR3 is TGTGCCAGCAGCCGGACAGGGACAAGGGAAAAACTGTTTTTT. Translated: CASSRTGTREKLFF.

The chain is built from TRBV28 and TRBJ2-7; 7 bases agree with TRBD2. V trimming: 4 bases; J trimming: 0 bases; junction bases outside the gene matches: 9. CDR1 and CDR2 (germline): MDHEN, SYDVKM. The CDR3 has 16 residues. The CDR3 here is CASSWGGGPSSYEQYF. The CDR3 DNA reads as TGTGCCAGCAGTTGGGGCGGGGGTCCTTCCTCCTACGAGCAGTACTTC.

CDR3 nucleotides: TGTGCCAGCAGCGCCCGACAGGGACAATATGAAAAACTGTTTTTT. Translated, it gives CASSARQGQYEKLFF. The chain combines TRBV11-1 with TRBJ1-4, with TRBD1 matching over 7 bases. The CDR3 is 15 residues long. Looked up from germline, CDR1 is SGHAT and CDR2 is FQDESV (reference sequence). J was trimmed by 6 bases and V by 5 bases; bases with no gene match: 9.

J is TRBJ2-4 and V is TRBV21-1; the table assigns TRBD2, which was not confirmed against the DNA. TRBV21-1 is reported as a pseudogene. The CDR3 extends over 16 amino acids. The CDR3 here is CASSRRRHQPVGIQYF. The CDR3 coding sequence is TGTGCCAGCTCCCGGAGGCGCCACCAGCCCGTAGGCATTCAGTACTTC.

V gene TRBV7-9 combines with J gene TRBJ2-5; a possible D gene is TRBD2 (5 bases). The germline gives CDR1 SEHNR, CDR2 FQNEAQ (reference sequence). The CDR3 sequence is 13 residues long. V was clipped by 7 bases and J by 2 bases, with 11 bases between them. The CDR3 sequence is CASTPAGQETQYF. The CDR3 coding sequence is TGTGCCAGCACCCCGGCGGGTCAAGAGACCCAGTACTTC.

This chain links TRBV6-1 with TRBJ1-5, with D tentatively TRBD1 (5 bases). The length of the CDR3 is 12 residues. Germline CDR1 MNHNS, CDR2 SASEGT. The ends were cut back, 8 bases at V and 11 bases at J, with 16 bases in the middle. The CDR3 loop reads CASQVSGAAQHF. The CDR3 DNA follows: TGTGCCAGCCAAGTCAGCGGGGCGGCCCAGCATTTT.

This chain joins TRBV27 and TRBJ2-7; 7 bases are a match to TRBD2. Germline assignment: CDR1 MNHEY and CDR2 SMNVEV (reference sequence). V was pared by 8 bases and J by 3 bases, with 10 bases of the junction left unmatched. This CDR3 contains 14 residues. The CDR3 here is CASARAGEFYEQYF. The CDR3 DNA sequence: TGTGCCAGCGCCAGGGCGGGAGAGTTCTACGAGCAGTACTTC.

The chain joins TRBV29-1 to TRBJ2-7; TRBD2 might be the D (7 bases). Trimming stripped 7 bases from V and 2 bases from J, with 12 bases between. The length of the CDR3 is 12 residues. Germline V gene lookup returns CDR1 SQVTM and CDR2 ANQGSEA. CDR3 bases: TGCAGCGCGAGGGGGGGGACCTACGAGCAGTACTTC. Translation: CSARGGTYEQYF.

The genes are TRBV12-5 and TRBJ2-5, with 7 positions matching TRBD1. Germline V gene sequence: CDR1 LGHNT, CDR2 FRNRAP. This CDR3 has 15 amino acids. V was pared by 6 bases and J by 2 bases, with 9 bases of the junction left unmatched. CDR3 in amino acids: CASGSSRGLQETQYF. For the CDR3, the DNA is TGTGCTAGTGGCTCTAGCAGGGGGTTACAAGAGACCCAGTACTTC.

J is TRBJ1-4 and V is TRBV29-1; D perhaps matches TRBD1 (5 bases). V was shortened by 3 bases and J by 6 bases, with 14 bases between the two germline ends. CDR3 length: 14 amino acids. CDR1 and CDR2 (germline): SQVTM, ANQGSEA. CDR3 nucleotides: TGCAGCGTTGACGCAGGGATAGGTGATGAAAAACTGTTTTTT. It encodes CSVDAGIGDEKLFF.

The chain joins TRBV4-2 to TRBJ2-3, with 7 bases matching TRBD2. Trimming cost V 6 bases and J 1 base; bases outside gene matches: 4. CDR1 is LGHNA, CDR2 YNFKEQ, per germline. This CDR3 region has 14 residues. CDR3 sequence (DNA): TGTGCCAGCAGGGATACTAGCGGCACAGATACGCAGTATTTT. Translation: CASRDTSGTDTQYF.

The V gene is TRBV2, the J gene TRBJ2-7; 7 positions agree with TRBD2. Per germline, CDR1 SNHLY and CDR2 FYNNEI. Trimming at V came to 9 bases and at J to 3 bases, leaving 11 bases not matched to a gene. The CDR3 length is 14 residues. The CDR3: CASSRQERGYEQYF. Written as DNA, the CDR3 is TGTGCCAGTTCACGCCAGGAGCGGGGCTACGAGCAGTACTTC.

The chain couples TRBV4-2 to TRBJ2-7; 11 bases map to TRBD2. This CDR3 is built from 18 residues. V lost 6 bases to trimming and J lost 2 bases; unmatched junction nucleotides: 15. From germline, CDR1 is LGHNA and CDR2 YNFKEQ. The CDR3, as DNA: TGTGCCAGCAGAAGAGGGGTCACTAGCGGGGGACAAGCCTACGAGCAGTACTTC. Amino acid sequence: CASRRGVTSGGQAYEQYF.

Ten or more counts support this clone. This chain links TRBV2 with TRBJ1-4, with D possibly TRBD1 on 5 matching bases. Per the germline V gene, CDR1 is SNHLY and CDR2 is FYNNEI. The CDR3 totals 12 residues. The ends were cut back, 7 bases at V and 8 bases at J, with 11 bases in the middle. The CDR3 bases are TGTGCCAGCACCCCAGGGTCAGAAAAACTGTTTTTT. This sequence encodes CASTPGSEKLFF.

The J gene is TRBJ2-7, the V gene TRBV7-6; D gene uncertain. Germline lookup yields CDR1 SGHVS and CDR2 FNYEAQ. The CDR3 has 13 residues. Trimming shortened V by 1 base and J by 1 base, and 5 bases separated the two germline ends. The CDR3 nucleotides read TGTGCCAGCAGCTTAGATCCGTCCTACGAGCAGTACTTC. This encodes CASSLDPSYEQYF.

The genes are TRBV7-2 and TRBJ1-1, with D possibly matching TRBD1 (6 bases). Germline loops: CDR1 SGHTA, CDR2 FQGNSA. V was trimmed by 2 bases and J by 0 bases, leaving 13 bases between them. The CDR3 spans 16 residues. The chain's CDR3 is CASSLSTGRVNTEAFF. DNA for the CDR3: TGTGCCAGCAGCTTATCGACAGGACGGGTGAACACTGAAGCTTTCTTT.

The chain combines TRBV4-3 with TRBJ1-1; D is uncertain. The germline V gene encodes CDR1 LGHNA and CDR2 YSLEER. The CDR3 runs to 12 residues. V was trimmed by 2 bases and J by 8 bases, leaving 9 bases between them. The CDR3 coding sequence is TGCGCCAGCAGCCAAAGTGGACTCGAAGCTTTCTTT. The encoded protein is CASSQSGLEAFF.

The chain has TRBV11-2 and TRBJ2-3; 10 bases align to TRBD2. Germline-derived CDR1 and CDR2 are SGHAT and FQNNGV. This CDR3 is built from 15 residues. Trimming took 5 bases from V and 10 from J; bases not matched to a gene: 12. The DNA of the CDR3 is TGTGCCAGCAGCCCATATAATCTAGCGGGAGAAGCGCAGTATTTT. Amino acids: CASSPYNLAGEAQYF.

J is TRBJ1-1 and V is TRBV21-1; the table's D call, TRBD1, has no DNA check behind it. TRBV21-1 is assigned pseudogene status. This CDR3 contains 12 residues. DNA for the CDR3: TGTGCCAGCAGCATTCAGGGCACTGAAGCTTTCTTT. Its protein product is CASSIQGTEAFF.

The chain uses TRBV10-3 and TRBJ2-7; 10 nucleotides match TRBD1. V shed 10 bases, J shed 1 base, and the junction held 4 bases outside the gene matches. This CDR3 spans 13 amino acids. Germline V gene sequence: CDR1 ENHRY, CDR2 SYGVKD. Written as DNA, the CDR3 is TGTGCCAGCCGGGACAGGGGTTCCTACGAGCAGTACTTC. Protein: CASRDRGSYEQYF.

The rearrangement links TRBV7-2 to TRBJ2-2; 7 bases agree with TRBD2. From germline, CDR1 is SGHTA and CDR2 FQGNSA. The CDR3 has 16 residues. V trimming: 4 bases; J trimming: 0 bases; junction bases outside the gene matches: 5. CDR3 sequence reads: CASSWGGSANTGELFF. The CDR3 region has the DNA TGTGCCAGCAGCTGGGGGGGGAGTGCGAACACCGGGGAGCTGTTTTTT.